The clone carrying this TCR beta chain was recorded only once. This sample was included in a study of blood T cell repertoires in COVID-19. Repertoires were generated with immunoSEQ multiplex PCR, while TCRdb's copy carries only in-frame clones and drops some. The sample yields under 250,000 clones, around four fifths seen once. This receptor was taken from a woman in her seventies with active or convalescent COVID-19. What was sequenced was peripheral blood.

CDR3 nucleotide sequence: TGCGCCAGCAGCTTGGAGGGGGCGCAGCCCCAGCATTTT. Amino acids: CASSLEGAQPQHF. This sequence joins TRBV5-1 and TRBJ1-5, with 7 bases that match TRBD1. CDR1 is SGHRS and CDR2 is YFSETQ in the germline V gene. The CDR3 consists of 13 residues. V lost 0 bases, J lost 7 bases, and 1 base stayed unmatched.